The 11 T cell receptor beta chains given below trace back to one sample, sequenced in a study of tissue T cells after allogeneic stem cell transplantation. Time point described: mouse harvest day 14 after allogeneic transplant. Tail vein injection delivered 10^7 T-cell-depleted bone marrow cells and 10^6 splenic CD5+ T cells. The repertoire was sequenced with immunoSEQ multiplex PCR; TCRdb's copy has only in-frame clones and lacks some. The profile shows about 3,200 clones, approximately 41% of them singletons. The source material was gut tissue. Receptors originate from a female BALB/c mouse given C57BL/6 T cells with graft-versus-host disease after an allogeneic hematopoietic cell transplant.

In its sample, this clone is large. The genes and germline here are from mouse. The read gets to within 1 residue of the CDR3 end, and the germline J gene fills in the rest. The chain couples TRBV26 to TRBJ2-1, with TRBD1 identical over 7 bases. The CDR3 runs to 16 residues. Germline V gene sequence: CDR1 KGHPV, CDR2 FQNQEV (reference sequence). With 0 bases clipped from V and 4 bases from J, the junction kept 6 bases outside the gene matches. The sequenced CDR3 bases are TGTGCCAGCAGTCTGTCGAGAACAGGGGTTTATGCTGAGCAGTTC. Its translation is CASSLSRTGVYAEQF. The complete CDR3 sequence is CASSLSRTGVYAEQFF.

About this clone: All gene names here are mouse names. The CDR3 end lies 1 residue beyond the end of the read and is filled in from the germline J gene. J is TRBJ2-1 and V is TRBV3, with D unresolved. Trimming cost V 4 bases and J 7 bases, with 5 bases left between them. CDR1 SNHLY and CDR2 FYNGKV come from the germline V gene (reference sequence). This CDR3 region has 11 residues. The CDR3 DNA, read in part, is TGTGCCAGCAGCTCCTGGGCTGAGCAGTTC. Translating it yields CASSSWAEQF. The entire CDR3 protein reads CASSSWAEQFF.

This clone was counted a few times. Gene names are the mouse ones. Read data end 1 residue before the CDR3 end; the end is taken from the germline J gene. The J gene is TRBJ1-1, the V gene TRBV26, with D tentatively TRBD1 (6 bases). Trimming took off 2 bases at V and 5 bases at J, with 9 bases between the two ends. Germline CDR1 KGHPV, CDR2 FQNQEV (reference sequence). CDR3 size: 13 residues. The part of the CDR3 DNA that was read is TGTGCCAGCAGTCTGCTGGGGGCGACAGAAGTCTTC. Residues: CASSLLGATEVF. The entire CDR3 protein is CASSLLGATEVFF.

Concerning this clone: Gene and germline names: mouse. With the read ending 1 residue before the CDR3 end, the germline J gene is used to fill in that end. The chain carries TRBV19 and TRBJ2-5; D is uncertain. Germline CDR1 reads FNHDT; CDR2 reads SITEND (reference sequence). V was shortened by 1 base and J by 11 bases, with 17 bases between the two germline ends. The CDR3 length is 14 residues. The sequenced part of the CDR3 DNA is TGTGCCAGCAGTATACGGGCGGGCGGATATGACCAGTAC. Translating it yields CASSIRAGGYDQY. The full CDR3 sequence reads CASSIRAGGYDQYF.

This clone was seen just once. Mouse names are used for the genes. The DNA ends 1 residue before the CDR3 does, and the rest of the CDR3 is filled in from the germline J gene. The rearrangement links TRBV29 to TRBJ1-1, with D perhaps TRBD1 (5 bases). This CDR3 comprises 13 residues. CDR1 MSHET and CDR2 SYDVDS come from the germline V gene. V gave up 8 bases and J gave up 5 bases, with 15 bases separating them. The covered CDR3 bases are TGTGCTAGCGGGAGTGGGGCTGGGACAGAAGTCTTC. It specifies CASGSGAGTEVF. The CDR3 reads in full as CASGSGAGTEVFF.

This clone is judged large (0.1 to 1%). Genes here carry mouse names. Sequencing ends 1 residue short of the CDR3 end; the germline J gene provides the rest. The J gene is TRBJ2-7, the V gene TRBV3; D possibly corresponds to TRBD1 (5 bases). The CDR3 has 13 amino acids. With 0 bases removed from V and 3 bases from J, the gap between germline ends came to 6 bases. CDR1 SNHLY and CDR2 FYNGKV come from the germline V gene (reference sequence). The CDR3 DNA, read in part, is TGTGCCAGCAGCTTAGCGGACAACTATGAACAGTAC. It translates to CASSLADNYEQY. The CDR3 in full is CASSLADNYEQYF. The full variable domain, in which reference TRBV3 and TRBJ2-7 provide the parts outside the CDR3, is GPKVLQIPSHQIIDMGQMVTLNCDPVSNHLYFYWYKQILGQQMEFLVNFYNGKVMEKSKLFKDQFSVERPDGSYFTLKIQPTALEDSAVYFCASSLADNYEQYFGPGTRLTVL.

Points on this clone: Genes here carry mouse names. The read gets to within 1 residue of the CDR3 end, and the germline J gene fills in the rest. The chain carries TRBV16 and TRBJ2-7; D is perhaps TRBD1 or TRBD2 (6 bases each). CDR3 length equals 13 residues. V lost 1 base, J lost 7 bases, and 11 bases lay in between. The germline V gene encodes CDR1 SGHSA and CDR2 FRNQAP. The CDR3 sequence is CASSLGGGLEQYF. CDR3 DNA, as far as it was read: TGTGCAAGCAGCTTAGGTGGGGGCCTGGAACAGTAC.

Concerning this clone: One junction end disagrees with the germline gene, perhaps due to a read error. Gene names and germline refer to mouse. The CDR3: CTCSAVGGRGAKTLYF. The CDR3 DNA, read in part, is TGCACCTGCAGTGCAGTGGGGGGGCGGGGTGCAAAAACGCTGTAT. The rearrangement joins TRBV1 to TRBJ2-3; 9 nucleotides agree with TRBD2. The CDR3 extends 1 residue past the end of the read, so its final part is completed from the germline J gene. Germline V gives CDR1 NSQYPW, CDR2 LRSPGD (reference sequence). CDR3 length: 16 amino acids.

This clone ranks as large. Gene names are mouse gene names. The read terminates 1 residue before the CDR3 end, so the remaining end is supplied by the germline J gene. This rearrangement joins TRBV23 to TRBJ2-1; the D call of TRBD2 is as the table states it, not checked on the DNA. This CDR3 has 15 amino acids. CDR1 and CDR2 from the germline V gene are KGHTA and FQNQQP. CDR3 residues: CSSSQRDWGVAEQFF. The sequenced part of the CDR3 DNA is TGCTCCAGCAGTCAAAGGGACTGGGGGGTTGCTGAGCAGTTC.

Details on this clone: The genes are named according to mouse. The sequence runs out 1 residue before the end of the CDR3; the remainder is reconstructed from the germline J gene. This rearrangement joins TRBV26 to TRBJ2-7; 8 nucleotides line up with TRBD1. With 7 bases clipped from V and 5 bases from J, the junction kept 1 base outside the gene matches. The germline gives CDR1 KGHPV, CDR2 FQNQEV (reference sequence). The CDR3 is 11 amino acids. Partial CDR3 DNA: TGTGCCAGCACGGACAGGGATGAACAGTAC. Protein: CASTDRDEQY. The CDR3 in its entirety is CASTDRDEQYF.

This clone has just a few counts. Gene and germline names: mouse. The CDR3 extends 1 residue past the end of the read, so its final part is completed from the germline J gene. V is TRBV26 and J is TRBJ1-1, with no clear D. The germline V and J ends were trimmed by 2 bases and 0 bases, with 1 base remaining between them. CDR1 is KGHPV, CDR2 FQNQEV, per germline (reference sequence). This CDR3 has 12 amino acids. CDR3 loop: CASSLQNTEVFF. The part of the CDR3 DNA that was read is TGTGCCAGCAGTCTGCAGAACACAGAAGTCTTC.